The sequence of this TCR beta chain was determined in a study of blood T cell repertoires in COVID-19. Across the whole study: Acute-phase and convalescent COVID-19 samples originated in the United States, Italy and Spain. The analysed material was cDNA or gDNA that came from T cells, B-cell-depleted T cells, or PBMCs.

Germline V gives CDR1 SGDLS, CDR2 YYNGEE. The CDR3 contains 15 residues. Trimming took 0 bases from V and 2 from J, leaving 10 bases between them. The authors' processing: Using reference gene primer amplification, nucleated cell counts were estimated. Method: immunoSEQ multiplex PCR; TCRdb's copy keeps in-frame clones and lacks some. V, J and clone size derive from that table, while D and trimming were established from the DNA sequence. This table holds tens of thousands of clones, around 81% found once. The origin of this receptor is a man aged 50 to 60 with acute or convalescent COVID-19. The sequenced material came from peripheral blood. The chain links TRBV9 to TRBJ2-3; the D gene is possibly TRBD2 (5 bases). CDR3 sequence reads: CASSVGGAATDTQYF. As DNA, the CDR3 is TGTGCCAGCAGCGTAGGAGGAGCGGCCACAGATACGCAGTATTTT.